Given below is one T cell receptor beta chain in context. Its specificity is unknown. The record originates from a study of T cells expressing NK-cell markers. The wider study: Sorted CD3+CD56-NKG2C+, CD3+CD56+NKG2C- and CD3+CD56+NKG2C+ T cells were the source of the TCR beta repertoires. Seven of eight sequenced donors tested HCMV-seropositive; one tested seronegative. The study, taken as a whole, reports: It remained uncertain whether the expanded NKG2C+ T cell clones were specific for HCMV antigens.

Libraries used 5'RACE template switching adding universal primer site and UMIs. TCRdb reanalyzed the 5' RACE reads, giving one entry per CDR3 protein sequence and no DNA. The sample yields about 260,000 distinct CDR3 sequences, of which the top ten take up about 0.39%. The CDR3 has 13 amino acids. The gene calls are TRBV12-3 or TRBV12-4 and TRBJ2-7; there is no DNA to check the TCRdb D call of TRBD1. Specimen: blood T cells: a sorted CD56 or NKG2C T cell subset, CD4+ or CD8+ T cells, or bulk PBMC T cells (not recorded which). This receptor was taken from a man younger than 30 in good health. The CDR3 sequence: CASTNRGNYEQYF.